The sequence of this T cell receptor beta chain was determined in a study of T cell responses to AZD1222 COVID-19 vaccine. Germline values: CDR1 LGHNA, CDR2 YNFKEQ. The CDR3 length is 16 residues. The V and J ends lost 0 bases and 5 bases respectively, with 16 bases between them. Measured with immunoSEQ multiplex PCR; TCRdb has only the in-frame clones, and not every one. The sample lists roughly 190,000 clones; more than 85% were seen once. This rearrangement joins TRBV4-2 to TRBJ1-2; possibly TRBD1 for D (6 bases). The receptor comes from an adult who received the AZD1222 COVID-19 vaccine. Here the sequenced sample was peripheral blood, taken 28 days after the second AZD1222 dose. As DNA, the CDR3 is TGTGCCAGCAGCCAAGAATCAGGGGAAAAGGCTTATGGCTACACCTTC. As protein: CASSQESGEKAYGYTF.